Sequencing of this T cell receptor (beta chain) was carried out in a study of blood T cell repertoires in COVID-19. Study at large: T cells, B-cell-depleted T cells, or PBMCs supplied cDNA or gDNA.

Trimming shortened V by 1 base and J by 0 bases, and 10 bases separated the two germline ends. From germline, CDR1 is LGHDT and CDR2 YNNKEL (reference sequence). The CDR3 loop spans 17 amino acids. Data came from immunoSEQ multiplex PCR; TCRdb stores just in-frame clones and leaves some out. The data hold approximately 160,000 clones, with about four fifths observed a single time. The J gene is TRBJ2-6, the V gene TRBV3-1 (or the pseudogene TRBV3-2), with a tentative D call TRBD2 (7 bases). This TCR derives from a man aged 55 to 70 with active or convalescent COVID-19. Source material: peripheral blood. In DNA, the CDR3 is TGTGCCAGCAGCCAAGCCGGGGGGCTCTCTGGGGCCAACGTCCTGACTTTC. It codes for CASSQAGGLSGANVLTF.